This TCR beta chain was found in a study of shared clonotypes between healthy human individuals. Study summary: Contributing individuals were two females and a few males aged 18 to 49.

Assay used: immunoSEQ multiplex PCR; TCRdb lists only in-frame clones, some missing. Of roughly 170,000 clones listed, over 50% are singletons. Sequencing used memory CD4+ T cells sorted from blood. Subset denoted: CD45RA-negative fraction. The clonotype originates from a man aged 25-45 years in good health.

The CDR3 DNA sequence: TGTGCCAGCTCACCCTCAACAGCCGGGACAGGGGTCGAGCAGTACTTC. Protein: CASSPSTAGTGVEQYF. This chain joins TRBV18 and TRBJ2-7, with 10 bases that match TRBD1. The CDR3 length is 16 residues. Germline assignment: CDR1 KGHSH and CDR2 LQKENI. J lost 6 bases, V lost 3 bases, and 11 bases had no gene match. Combining the CDR3 with reference TRBV18 and TRBJ2-7 gives the whole variable domain NAGVMQNPRHLVRRRGQEARLRCSPMKGHSHVYWYRQLPEEGLKFMVYLQKENIIDESGMPKERFSAEFPKEGPSILRIQQVVRGDSAAYFCASSPSTAGTGVEQYFGPGTRLTVT.